This entry describes one TCR beta chain. The table lists this clonotype with many counts. No antigen is known for it. No base-level quality is on record; no much larger clone is a single base apart. V lost 2 bases and J lost 6 bases; the stretch between them is 17 bases long. Taken from cysteine to phenylalanine, the CDR3 has 14 residues. Only the CDR3 DNA is retained, 42 bases long and in frame from the first base. CDR1 DFQATT and CDR2 SNEGSKA were looked up in the germline V gene (reference sequence). These data originate in a study of CD8 T cells in ankylosing spondylitis (dated by TCRdb to about 2017). Background for the entire study: T cell receptor beta repertoires were profiled in healthy donors and ankylosing spondylitis patients so that disease-linked TCR variants could be found. The whole study cohort included 85 to 120 healthy donors and roughly 24 ankylosing spondylitis patients. Samples of peripheral blood were taken, and for ankylosing spondylitis patients, synovial fluid was collected as well.

Sequencing used an Illumina HiSeq 2500. Quantitative 5'-RACE with molecular barcodes was used to prepare TCR beta libraries. The paper's data handling went like this. A new computational method, built on a probabilistic model of VDJ rearrangement, was used to identify disease-linked TCR variants. The raw public reads went through TCRdb reprocessing: fastp at Q25, MiXCR clone calling, in-frame beta chains kept. A single entry per CDR3 protein holds the most common genes and DNA from its merged rows. The V and J calls reflect TCRdb's pipeline rather than the authors' work. Within this sample are 300,000 to 350,000 distinct CDR3 sequences, with less than 25% of them counted one time only. Of the sample, about 3.7% falls within the top ten clones. Broader findings and caveats from the paper: The disease-linked clones were reported as significantly enriched in matched synovial fluid samples from ankylosing spondylitis patients. Some of the motif variants had been reported before in the synovial fluid and blood of reactive arthritis patients, a finding that suggests common disease-initiation mechanisms. Blood from ankylosing spondylitis patients appeared to be characterized by a TCR beta motif composed of several highly homologous amino acid variants. A CD8+ phenotype was shown by the disease-linked clones, which were found at relatively low frequencies in peripheral blood.

This sequence originates from a female donor with ankylosing spondylitis or in good health (not recorded which). Sequenced: blood, either unsorted or a sorted T cell fraction (not recorded which). The sequence links TRBV20-1 to TRBJ2-7; the D gene is possibly TRBD2, with 6 bases matching. The nucleotides are TGCAGTGCTAGATTTGGCGGGAATATCGGCGAGCAGTACTTC. It translates to CSARFGGNIGEQYF.